This TCR beta chain originates from a study of blood T cell repertoires in COVID-19. Study background: Collection of acute and convalescent COVID-19 samples took place in the United States, Italy and Spain. T cells, B-cell-depleted T cells, or PBMCs supplied cDNA or gDNA.

The CDR3 spans 14 residues. Germline loops: CDR1 SGHNT, CDR2 YYREEE (reference sequence). Trimming cost V 3 bases and J 8 bases; bases outside gene matches: 4. Original methodology: Estimation of nucleated cell counts was performed using reference gene primer amplification. The protocol was immunoSEQ multiplex PCR, while the TCRdb copy is restricted to in-frame clones and leaves out a portion. Clonal size and the V and J genes are those of that table, whereas D and trimming came from the DNA. The data show tens of thousands of clones, over 75% seen once. The rearrangement links TRBV5-4 to TRBJ2-1; 11 positions match TRBD2. Sequences were obtained from peripheral blood. The sequence derives from a human donor in a cohort sampled during active COVID-19. DNA for the CDR3: TGTGCCAGCAGCTCTACTAGCGGGAGCTATGAGCAGTTCTTC. Protein: CASSSTSGSYEQFF.